Following are 2 T cell receptor beta chains from one sample sequenced in a study of a mutant IDH1 vaccine in newly diagnosed glioma. No antigen has been identified for these receptors. Here immunoSEQ multiplex PCR was the method, and the copy in TCRdb shows in-frame clones only, minus some. Of approximately 50,000 clones in the sample, roughly 84% are singletons; the top ten hold roughly 6.2%. Time point: week 35, safety follow-up. Each dose delivered 300 ug of mutant IDH1 20-mer peptide subcutaneously with imiquimod. This material consisted of PBMCs, taken from a glioma patient whose treatment included an IDH1 peptide vaccine. These receptors were collected from a man aged 35-49 years with glioma.

V is TRBV13 and J is TRBJ2-5; no clear D. The germline V gene encodes CDR1 PRHDT and CDR2 FYEKMQ (reference sequence). Trimming took off 7 bases at V and 1 base at J, with 13 bases between the two ends. The CDR3 sequence is 14 residues long. The CDR3 sequence: CASTRFVGQETQYF. The CDR3 region has the DNA TGTGCCAGCACCCGTTTCGTCGGCCAAGAGACCCAGTACTTC.

This chain joins TRBV5-5 and TRBJ2-5; D is ambiguous. The CDR3 runs 15 residues. Germline-derived CDR1 and CDR2 are SGHKS and YYEKEE (reference sequence). V lost 0 bases and J lost 1, with 10 bases in between. This CDR3 reads CASSLAPGIQETQYF. CDR3 sequence (DNA): TGTGCCAGCAGCTTGGCGCCAGGAATCCAAGAGACCCAGTACTTC.